This is a list of T cell receptor beta chains from one sample in a study of T cell responses to AZD1222 COVID-19 vaccine. Generated by immunoSEQ multiplex PCR, the TCRdb table keeps only in-frame clones and is missing some. The repertoire holds about 180,000 clones, with roughly nine tenths as singletons. Sequenced material: peripheral blood, taken on day 0 of AZD1222 vaccination. Receptors were obtained from an adult in good health. Both conserved end residues are part of each CDR3. D genes are given only for firm matches. The size entry is marked missing in some rows and otherwise reads once, few, many or a size class.

13	.	TRBV19	.	TRBJ1-1	CASSIGGQGEAFF	TGTGCCAGTAGTATAGGTGGGCAGGGAGAAGCTTTCTTT
15	TRBD1	TRBV19	.	TRBJ1-2	CASSIGTGQVYGYTF	TGTGCCAGTAGTATCGGGACTGGACAGGTCTATGGCTACACCTTC
17	.	TRBV7-8	.	TRBJ2-7	CASSLASPARGAYEQYF	TGTGCCAGCAGCTTAGCGTCCCCGGCACGCGGGGCCTACGAGCAGTACTTC
15	.	TRBV5-1	.	TRBJ2-1	CASREGTSSYNEQFF	TGCGCCAGCAGGGAGGGAACTAGCTCCTACAATGAGCAGTTCTTC
14	.	TRBV24-1	.	TRBJ2-1	CATSGGGTGYEQFF	TGTGCCACCAGTGGCGGGGGGACAGGGTATGAGCAGTTCTTC
14	.	TRBV27	.	TRBJ1-1	CASSSHRQNTEAFF	TGTGCCAGCAGCTCACACAGGCAGAACACTGAAGCTTTCTTT
14	TRBD1	TRBV5-1	.	TRBJ2-7	CASSFRDSANEQYF	TGCGCCAGCAGCTTCCGGGACAGCGCTAACGAGCAGTACTTC
15	.	TRBV19	.	TRBJ2-5	CASSTLPGLGETQYF	TGTGCCAGTAGTACCTTACCGGGACTGGGGGAGACCCAGTACTTC
14	TRBD1	TRBV5-1	.	TRBJ1-2	CASSPRQGNYGYTF	TGCGCCAGCAGCCCAAGACAGGGTAACTATGGCTACACCTTC
16	.	TRBV21-1	.	TRBJ1-5	CASSRVTGTGEQPQHF	TGTGCCAGCAGCAGGGTAACCGGGACAGGGGAACAGCCCCAGCATTTT
17	TRBD2	TRBV7-8	.	TRBJ2-1	CASSLGGLVTQSGEQFF	TGTGCCAGCAGCTTAGGGGGACTAGTCACACAAAGTGGTGAGCAGTTCTTC
14	TRBD2	TRBV10-1	.	TRBJ2-5	CASSLAGGPETQYF	TGCGCCAGCTCCTTAGCGGGAGGGCCCGAGACCCAGTACTTC
15	.	TRBV14	.	TRBJ2-4	CASSHSGPGENIQYF	TGTGCCAGCAGCCATTCGGGCCCGGGGGAAAACATTCAGTACTTC
15	.	TRBV5-8	.	TRBJ2-1	CASSLMLGRPRGQFF	TGTGCCAGCAGCTTGATGTTGGGCAGGCCCCGGGGGCAGTTCTTC
13	.	TRBV25-1	.	TRBJ1-1	CASMGEMNTEAFF	TGTGCCAGCATGGGGGAAATGAACACTGAAGCTTTCTTT
15	.	TRBV6-5	.	TRBJ1-2	CASSWGQRLRGGYTF	TGTGCCAGCAGTTGGGGGCAGCGGCTTAGGGGTGGCTACACCTTC
10	.	TRBV19	.	TRBJ2-1	CASRGDQQFF	TGTGCCAGTAGGGGAGACCAGCAGTTCTTC
15	.	TRBV15	.	TRBJ1-3	CATSRDLGSGNTIYF	TGTGCCACCAGCAGAGATCTAGGCTCTGGAAACACCATATATTTT
14	.	TRBV6-5	.	TRBJ1-4	CASSYRRKNEKLFF	TGTGCCAGCAGTTACAGGCGGAAAAATGAAAAACTGTTTTTT
16	.	TRBV10-1	once	TRBJ2-2	CASSDPGKSNTGELFF	TGCGCCAGCAGTGATCCGGGAAAATCGAACACCGGGGAGCTGTTTTTT
14	.	TRBV10-2	once	TRBJ1-1	CASRQRRWGTEAFF	TGCGCCAGCAGACAACGACGTTGGGGGACTGAAGCTTTCTTT
16	.	TRBV19	.	TRBJ2-7	CASSRGDNRRSHEQYF	TGTGCCAGTAGTAGAGGGGACAACCGGCGGTCTCACGAGCAGTACTTC
15	.	TRBV7-8	.	TRBJ2-7	CASSLYRRGSGEQYF	TGTGCCAGCAGCTTATACCGCAGGGGAAGTGGCGAGCAGTACTTC
12	TRBD2	TRBV3-1/TRBV3-2	few	TRBJ2-7	CASSLGSGEQYF	TGTGCCAGCAGCCTCGGTAGCGGGGAGCAGTACTTC
15	.	TRBV7-9	once	TRBJ1-5	CASSPEDSSNQPQHF	TGTGCCAGCAGTCCGGAGGACAGTAGCAATCAGCCCCAGCATTTT
14	TRBD1	TRBV15	once	TRBJ1-2	CATSRDRQIYGYTF	TGTGCCACCAGCAGGGACAGGCAAATCTATGGCTACACCTTC
16	TRBD2	TRBV4-2	.	TRBJ2-1	CASSQGTAGGSDEQFF	TGTGCCAGCAGCCAAGGCACAGCGGGAGGGTCCGATGAGCAGTTCTTC
12	.	TRBV11-2	.	TRBJ2-2	CASSSLDGELFF	TGTGCCAGCAGCTCACTGGACGGGGAGCTGTTTTTT
15	.	TRBV11-2	once	TRBJ2-2	CASSSGTPVTGELFF	TGTGCCAGCAGCTCCGGGACTCCCGTGACGGGGGAGCTGTTTTTT
15	TRBD1	TRBV2	once	TRBJ2-2	CASSEAGGRTGELFF	TGTGCCAGCAGTGAGGCAGGGGGAAGAACCGGGGAGCTGTTTTTT
16	.	TRBV27	.	TRBJ1-6	CATSFGRSSYNSPLHF	TGTGCCACTTCCTTTGGACGGAGCTCCTATAATTCACCCCTCCACTTT
14	.	TRBV6-5	.	TRBJ2-3	CASSYDQSTDTQYF	TGTGCCAGCAGTTACGATCAGAGCACAGATACGCAGTATTTT
14	.	TRBV7-9	.	TRBJ1-4	CASSYRENNEKLFF	TGTGCCAGCAGCTACAGGGAGAATAATGAAAAACTGTTTTTT
16	.	TRBV6-5	once	TRBJ2-1	CASSYWIPSSYNEQFF	TGTGCCAGCAGTTACTGGATCCCGAGTTCCTACAATGAGCAGTTCTTC
15	TRBD2	TRBV11-2	few	TRBJ2-7	CASSPSGLAAYEQYF	TGTGCCAGCAGCCCCTCGGGACTAGCGGCTTACGAGCAGTACTTC
12	TRBD1	TRBV29-1	once	TRBJ2-7	CSVRTGGYEQYF	TGCAGCGTTAGGACAGGGGGCTACGAGCAGTACTTC
14	.	TRBV27	.	TRBJ1-1	CASSRGGSNTEAFF	TGTGCCAGTTCGAGGGGGGGTTCGAACACTGAAGCTTTCTTT
20	.	TRBV21-1	.	TRBJ2-3	CATWPVGGGSSAPSTDTQYF	.
16	TRBD2	TRBV6-5	.	TRBJ2-3	CASSYSAGGGTDTQYF	TGTGCCAGCAGTTACTCAGCGGGAGGGGGTACAGATACGCAGTATTTT
15	TRBD2	TRBV18	.	TRBJ2-1	CASSPPTSGNNEQFF	TGTGCCAGCTCACCACCAACTAGCGGGAACAATGAGCAGTTCTTC
15	.	TRBV19	.	TRBJ1-2	CASTHRGTHNYGYTF	TGTGCCAGTACCCATAGAGGGACGCATAACTATGGCTACACCTTC
13	.	TRBV5-4	.	TRBJ2-3	CASSLGGTDTQYF	TGTGCCAGCAGCTTGGGGGGGACAGATACGCAGTATTTT
16	.	TRBV6-4	few	TRBJ1-5	CASSDKGHYSNQPQHF	TGTGCCAGCAGTGACAAGGGCCATTATAGCAATCAGCCCCAGCATTTT
16	TRBD2	TRBV19	once	TRBJ2-2	CASSPRTSGSTGELFF	TGTGCCAGTAGTCCACGGACTAGCGGGAGTACCGGGGAGCTGTTTTTT
12	.	TRBV12-3/TRBV12-4	.	TRBJ1-1	CASSFQGTEAFF	TGTGCCAGCAGTTTTCAGGGAACTGAAGCTTTCTTT
17	.	TRBV15	.	TRBJ2-1	CATRAIGSSGNYNEQFF	TGTGCCACCAGGGCCATTGGGAGTAGCGGCAACTACAATGAGCAGTTCTTC
15	.	TRBV24-1	.	TRBJ2-7	CATSDLHGSVYEQYF	TGTGCCACCAGTGATTTACATGGGAGTGTCTACGAGCAGTACTTC
13	.	TRBV10-3	.	TRBJ2-1	CAISEPVANEQFF	TGTGCCATCAGTGAGCCAGTAGCCAATGAGCAGTTCTTC
13	.	TRBV12-3/TRBV12-4	.	TRBJ2-1	CASSPRLEGEQFF	TGTGCCAGCAGTCCCCGCCTGGAGGGTGAGCAGTTCTTC
12	.	TRBV7-2	.	TRBJ2-1	CASTPPLYEQFF	TGTGCCAGCACCCCCCCCCTGTATGAGCAGTTCTTC
14	TRBD1	TRBV9	.	TRBJ1-5	CASSVGTGNQPQHF	TGTGCCAGCAGCGTCGGGACAGGGAATCAGCCCCAGCATTTT
12	.	TRBV7-9	.	TRBJ2-7	CASSWTREEQYF	TGTGCCAGCAGCTGGACCCGGGAAGAGCAGTACTTC
14	.	TRBV7-8	.	TRBJ1-2	CASSRLGDPVGYTF	TGTGCCAGCAGCCGCTTGGGGGATCCAGTGGGCTACACCTTC
18	.	TRBV5-1	few	TRBJ2-1	CASSPGQWRAGSYNEQFF	TGCGCCAGCAGCCCCGGCCAATGGAGGGCGGGCTCCTACAATGAGCAGTTCTTC
16	TRBD1	TRBV7-8	.	TRBJ2-7	CASSLNPGTGVHEQYF	TGTGCCAGCAGCTTAAATCCAGGGACAGGGGTTCACGAGCAGTACTTC
16	TRBD2	TRBV14	.	TRBJ2-3	CASSPGLAEVPDTQYF	TGTGCCAGCAGCCCGGGACTAGCGGAGGTCCCAGATACGCAGTATTTT
16	TRBD1	TRBV2	once	TRBJ1-2	CASSEASAGTGNGYTF	TGTGCCAGCAGTGAAGCGTCTGCCGGGACAGGGAACGGCTACACCTTC